Here is one TCR beta chain with its context. A read error may be the cause here, since a much bigger clone is one base away. This specimen belongs to a study of glioma-infiltrating T cells. Amplification of TCR alpha and beta CDR3 regions from RNA used iRepertoire nested multiplex PCR. TCRdb re-called the multiplex PCR reads through MiXCR, storing one row per CDR3 protein. The sample records around 97,000 distinct CDR3 sequences, 29% being singletons. With 6 bases removed from V and 2 bases from J, the gap between germline ends came to 13 bases. The CDR3 totals 14 residues. Germline V gives CDR1 MNHEY, CDR2 SVGEGT.

The sample comprised glioma tissue, nonneoplastic brain tissue, or PBMCs (not recorded which). The sequence was collected from a human donor with low-grade glioma or glioblastoma, undergoing nonglioma brain surgery, or in good health (not recorded which). The chain couples TRBV6-2 or TRBV6-3 to TRBJ1-2, with unresolved D. The CDR3, as DNA: TGTGCCAGCAGACCTCCGGTACAGAACTATGGCTACACCTTC. This gives the protein CASRPPVQNYGYTF.